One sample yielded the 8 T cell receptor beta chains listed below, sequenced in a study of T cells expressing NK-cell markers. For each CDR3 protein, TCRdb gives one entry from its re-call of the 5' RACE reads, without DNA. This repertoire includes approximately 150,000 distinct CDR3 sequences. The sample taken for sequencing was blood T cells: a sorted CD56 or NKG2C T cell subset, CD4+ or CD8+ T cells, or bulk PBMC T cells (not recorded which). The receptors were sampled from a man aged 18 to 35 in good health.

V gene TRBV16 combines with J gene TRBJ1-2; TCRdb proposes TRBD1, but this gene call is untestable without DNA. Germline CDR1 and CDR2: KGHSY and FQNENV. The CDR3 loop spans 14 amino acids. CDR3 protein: CASSQSVQGNGYTF.

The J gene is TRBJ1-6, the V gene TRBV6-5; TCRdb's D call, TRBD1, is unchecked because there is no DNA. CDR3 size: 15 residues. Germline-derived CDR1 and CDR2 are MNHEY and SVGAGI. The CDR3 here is CASSSDRATNSPLHF.

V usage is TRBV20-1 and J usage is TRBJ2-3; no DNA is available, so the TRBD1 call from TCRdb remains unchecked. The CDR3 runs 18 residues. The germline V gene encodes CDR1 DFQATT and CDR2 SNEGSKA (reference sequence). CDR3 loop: CSARALEVHREIADTQYF.

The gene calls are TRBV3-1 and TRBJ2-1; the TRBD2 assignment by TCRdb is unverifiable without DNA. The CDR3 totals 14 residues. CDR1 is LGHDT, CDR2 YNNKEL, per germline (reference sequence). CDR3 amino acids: CASSLIGRQDEQFF.

The CDR3 protein is CSADSIGLAGFLQFF. The chain is built from TRBV20-1 and TRBJ2-1; TCRdb outputs TRBD2, but without DNA this stays unchecked. Per germline, CDR1 DFQATT and CDR2 SNEGSKA (reference sequence). The CDR3 is 15 amino acids.

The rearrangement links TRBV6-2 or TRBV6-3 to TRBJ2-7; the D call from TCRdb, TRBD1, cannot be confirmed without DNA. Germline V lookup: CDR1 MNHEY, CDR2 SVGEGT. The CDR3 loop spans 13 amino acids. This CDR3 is CASRPGQTYEQYF.

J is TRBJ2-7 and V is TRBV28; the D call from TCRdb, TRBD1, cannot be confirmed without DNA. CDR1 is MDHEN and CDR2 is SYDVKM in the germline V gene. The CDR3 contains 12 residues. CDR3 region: CASMQGAYEQYF.

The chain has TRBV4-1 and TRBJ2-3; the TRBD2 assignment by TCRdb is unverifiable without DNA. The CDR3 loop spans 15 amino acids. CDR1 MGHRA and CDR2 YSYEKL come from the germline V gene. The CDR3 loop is CASSQLGTHTDTQYF.